This passage covers 7 T cell receptor beta chains from one sample sequenced in a study of T cell responses to AZD1222 COVID-19 vaccine. Only in-frame clones appear in the TCRdb table, and some are missing; sequencing was by immunoSEQ multiplex PCR. The profile shows around 180,000 clones, roughly nine tenths of them singletons. The sample in question was peripheral blood, obtained on day 0 of AZD1222 vaccination. These receptors were collected from an adult in good health.

The rearrangement links TRBV9 to TRBJ2-5; D gene uncertain. Deletions cut 2 bases from V and 5 bases from J, with 13 bases between. The CDR3 runs 14 residues. Germline assignment: CDR1 SGDLS and CDR2 YYNGEE. The CDR3 DNA reads TGTGCCAGCAGCGTGACGTATGGTGTGGAGACCCAGTACTTC. It encodes CASSVTYGVETQYF.

This clone has a single count. This chain connects TRBV24-1 to TRBJ2-1; 9 bases are a match to TRBD1. Losses at the gene ends were 7 bases for V and 9 bases for J; bases not matched to a gene: 24. This CDR3 spans 19 amino acids. In germline, CDR1 is KGHDR, CDR2 SFDVKD. The CDR3 nucleotides are TGTGCCACCAGGGATACAGGGGGCCGGGCTCGCCCCAGGATGAGTGAGCAGTTCTTC. This sequence encodes CATRDTGGRARPRMSEQFF.

A single count supports this clone. The V call is TRBV6-5, the J call TRBJ2-3; a possible D gene is TRBD2 (6 bases). The CDR3 loop spans 15 amino acids. Germline CDR1 MNHEY, CDR2 SVGAGI. Deletions cut 4 bases from V and 2 bases from J, with 13 bases between. The CDR3 spells CASSSPGRTTDTQYF. CDR3 nucleotide sequence: TGTGCCAGCAGTTCTCCAGGGAGGACCACAGATACGCAGTATTTT.

This clone has only a few counts. The chain has TRBV5-1 and TRBJ2-1; D might be TRBD2 (6 bases). The CDR3 loop spans 15 amino acids. Germline CDR1 SGHRS, CDR2 YFSETQ. V lost 0 bases to trimming and J lost 4 bases, with 11 bases between them. The CDR3 sequence: CASSLVPGDYNEQFF. The CDR3 coding sequence is TGCGCCAGCAGCTTGGTACCGGGGGATTACAATGAGCAGTTCTTC. The whole variable domain, filled in from reference TRBV5-1 and TRBJ2-1, reads KAGVTQTPRYLIKTRGQQVTLSCSPISGHRSVSWYQQTPGQGLQFLFEYFSETQRNKGNFPGRFSGRQFSNSRSEMNVSTLELGDSALYLCASSLVPGDYNEQFFGPGTRLTVL.

V usage is TRBV12-5 and J usage is TRBJ2-7; 8 bases map to TRBD1. The CDR3 has 16 amino acids. The V and J ends lost 0 bases and 5 bases, in that order; junction bases with no gene match: 9. Germline CDR1 and CDR2: LGHNT and FRNRAP. The CDR3 coding sequence is TGTGCTAGTGGTTTGGTACCAGAGACAGGGGCCCACGAGCAGTACTTC. It yields the protein CASGLVPETGAHEQYF.

This clone has only one observation. The chain recombines TRBV28 with TRBJ1-5; D possibly corresponds to TRBD1 (5 bases). The CDR3 length is 14 residues. Germline V CDR1 and CDR2: MDHEN, SYDVKM. V lost 5 bases and J 7 bases, leaving 15 bases between the germline ends. CDR3 amino acids: CASSQQVGGQPQHF. CDR3 coding DNA: TGTGCCAGCAGTCAACAGGTAGGAGGCCAGCCCCAGCATTTT. Full variable domain (remainder filled in from reference TRBV28 and TRBJ1-5): DVKVTQSSRYLVKRTGEKVFLECVQDMDHENMFWYRQDPGLGLRLIYFSYDVKMKEKGDIPEGYSVSREKKERFSLILESASTNQTSMYLCASSQQVGGQPQHFGDGTRLSIL.

The gene calls are TRBV19 and TRBJ2-1; no definite D call. The germline V and J ends were trimmed by 5 bases and 1 base, with 9 bases remaining between them. Germline V gene sequence: CDR1 LNHDA, CDR2 SQIVND (reference sequence). CDR3 length: 14 amino acids. CDR3 sequence reads: CASSPLRSYNEQFF. The CDR3 DNA reads as TGTGCCAGTAGTCCGCTACGGTCCTACAATGAGCAGTTCTTC.